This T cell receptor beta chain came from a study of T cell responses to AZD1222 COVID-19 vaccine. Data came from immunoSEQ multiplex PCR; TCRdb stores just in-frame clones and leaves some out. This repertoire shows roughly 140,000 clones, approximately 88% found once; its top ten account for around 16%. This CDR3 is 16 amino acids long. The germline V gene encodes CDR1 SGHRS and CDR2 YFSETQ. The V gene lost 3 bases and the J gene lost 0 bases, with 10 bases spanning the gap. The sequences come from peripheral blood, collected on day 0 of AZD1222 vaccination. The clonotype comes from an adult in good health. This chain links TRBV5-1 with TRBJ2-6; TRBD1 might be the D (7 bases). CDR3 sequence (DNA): TGCGCCAGCAGCTCCAGGGGGGCCTCTGGGGCCAACGTCCTGACTTTC. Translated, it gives CASSSRGASGANVLTF. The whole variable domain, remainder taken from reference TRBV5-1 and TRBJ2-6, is KAGVTQTPRYLIKTRGQQVTLSCSPISGHRSVSWYQQTPGQGLQFLFEYFSETQRNKGNFPGRFSGRQFSNSRSEMNVSTLELGDSALYLCASSSRGASGANVLTFGAGSRLTVL.